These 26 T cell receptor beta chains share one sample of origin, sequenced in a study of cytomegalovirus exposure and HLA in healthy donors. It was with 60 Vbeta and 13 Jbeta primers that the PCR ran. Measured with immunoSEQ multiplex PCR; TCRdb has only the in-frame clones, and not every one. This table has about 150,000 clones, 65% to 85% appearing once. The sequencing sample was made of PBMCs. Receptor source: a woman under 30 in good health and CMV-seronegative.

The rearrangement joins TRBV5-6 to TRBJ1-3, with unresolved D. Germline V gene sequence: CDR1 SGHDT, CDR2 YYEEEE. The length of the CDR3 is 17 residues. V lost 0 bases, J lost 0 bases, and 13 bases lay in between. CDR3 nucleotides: TGTGCCAGCAGCTTGGAGGCCAGGCCCGTCTCTGGAAACACCATATATTTT. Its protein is CASSLEARPVSGNTIYF. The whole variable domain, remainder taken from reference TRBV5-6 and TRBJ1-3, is DAGVTQSPTHLIKTRGQQVTLRCSPKSGHDTVSWYQQALGQGPQFIFQYYEEEERQRGNFPDRFSGHQFPNYSSELNVNALLLGDSALYLCASSLEARPVSGNTIYFGEGSWLTVV.

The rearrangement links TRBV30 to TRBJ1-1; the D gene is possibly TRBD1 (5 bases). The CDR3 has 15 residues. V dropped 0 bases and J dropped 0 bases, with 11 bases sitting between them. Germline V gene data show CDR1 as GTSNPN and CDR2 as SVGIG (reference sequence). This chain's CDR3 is CAWSVTGNLNTEAFF. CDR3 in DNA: TGTGCCTGGAGTGTAACAGGAAATTTGAACACTGAAGCTTTCTTT.

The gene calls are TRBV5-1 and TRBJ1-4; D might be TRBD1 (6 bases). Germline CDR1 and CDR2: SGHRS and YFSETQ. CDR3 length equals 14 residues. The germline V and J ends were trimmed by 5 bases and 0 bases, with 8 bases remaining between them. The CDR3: CASRTGATNEKLFF. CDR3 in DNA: TGCGCCAGCAGGACAGGAGCAACTAATGAAAAACTGTTTTTT.

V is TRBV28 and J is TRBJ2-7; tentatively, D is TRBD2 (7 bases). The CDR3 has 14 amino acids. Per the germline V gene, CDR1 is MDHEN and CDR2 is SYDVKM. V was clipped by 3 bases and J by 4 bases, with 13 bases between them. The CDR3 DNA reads TGTGCCAGCAGTTTTGGGGGGGCGCGTTACGAGCAGTACTTC. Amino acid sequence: CASSFGGARYEQYF.

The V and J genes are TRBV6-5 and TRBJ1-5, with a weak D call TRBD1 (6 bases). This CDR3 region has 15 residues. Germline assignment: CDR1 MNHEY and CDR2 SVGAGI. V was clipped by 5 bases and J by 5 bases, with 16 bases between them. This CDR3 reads CASSKKPGGDQPQHF. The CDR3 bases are TGTGCCAGCAGTAAGAAACCGGGGGGCGATCAGCCCCAGCATTTT.

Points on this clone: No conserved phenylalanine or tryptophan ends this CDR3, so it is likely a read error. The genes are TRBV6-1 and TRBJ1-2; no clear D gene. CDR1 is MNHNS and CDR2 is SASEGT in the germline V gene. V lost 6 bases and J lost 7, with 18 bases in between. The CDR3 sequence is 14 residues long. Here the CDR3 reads CASRDAVGVGGYTL. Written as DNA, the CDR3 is TGTGCCAGCAGGGATGCCGTCGGAGTCGGTGGCTACACCCTC.

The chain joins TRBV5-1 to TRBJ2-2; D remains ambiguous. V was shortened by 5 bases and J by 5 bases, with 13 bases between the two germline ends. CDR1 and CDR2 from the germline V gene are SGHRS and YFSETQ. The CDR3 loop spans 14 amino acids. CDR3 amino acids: CASRLALHTGELFF. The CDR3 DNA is TGCGCCAGCAGATTAGCCCTTCATACCGGGGAGCTGTTTTTT.

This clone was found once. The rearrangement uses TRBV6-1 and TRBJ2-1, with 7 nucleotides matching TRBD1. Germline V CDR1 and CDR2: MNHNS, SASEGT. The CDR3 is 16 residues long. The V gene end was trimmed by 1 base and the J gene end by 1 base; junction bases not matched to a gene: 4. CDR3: CASSEDRGVSYNEQFF. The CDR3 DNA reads TGTGCCAGCAGTGAAGACAGGGGAGTATCCTACAATGAGCAGTTCTTC.

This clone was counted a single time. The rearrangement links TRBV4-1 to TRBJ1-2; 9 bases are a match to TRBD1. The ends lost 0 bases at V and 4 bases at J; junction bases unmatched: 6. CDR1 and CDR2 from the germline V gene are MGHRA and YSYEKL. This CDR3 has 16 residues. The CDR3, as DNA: TGCGCCAGCAGCCAAGAAGGGACAGGGTCCACCTATGGCTACACCTTC. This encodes CASSQEGTGSTYGYTF.

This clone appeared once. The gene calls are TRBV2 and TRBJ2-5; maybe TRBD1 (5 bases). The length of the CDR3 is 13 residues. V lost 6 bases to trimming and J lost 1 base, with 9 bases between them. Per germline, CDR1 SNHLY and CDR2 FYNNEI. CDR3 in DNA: TGTGCCAGCAGGACAGCCATCCAAGAGACCCAGTACTTC. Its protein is CASRTAIQETQYF.

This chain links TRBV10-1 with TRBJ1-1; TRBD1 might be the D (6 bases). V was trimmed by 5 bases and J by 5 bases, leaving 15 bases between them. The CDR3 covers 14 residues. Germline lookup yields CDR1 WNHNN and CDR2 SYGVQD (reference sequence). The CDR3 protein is CASSSGTSITEAFF. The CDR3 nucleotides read TGCGCCAGCAGTTCCGGGACAAGTATAACTGAAGCTTTCTTT.

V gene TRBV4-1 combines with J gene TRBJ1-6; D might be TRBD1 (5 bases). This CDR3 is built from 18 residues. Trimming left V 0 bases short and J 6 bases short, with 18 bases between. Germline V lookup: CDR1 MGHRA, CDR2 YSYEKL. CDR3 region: CASSQDWVGGGANSPLHF. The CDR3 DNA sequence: TGCGCCAGCAGCCAAGATTGGGTGGGGGGTGGAGCTAATTCACCCCTCCACTTT.

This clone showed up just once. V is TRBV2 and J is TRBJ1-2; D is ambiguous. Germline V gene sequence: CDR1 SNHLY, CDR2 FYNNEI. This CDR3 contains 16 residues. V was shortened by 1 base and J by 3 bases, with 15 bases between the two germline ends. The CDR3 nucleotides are TGTGCCAGCAGTGAAGGTCTTTCTACTCGAGACTATGGCTACACCTTC. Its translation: CASSEGLSTRDYGYTF.

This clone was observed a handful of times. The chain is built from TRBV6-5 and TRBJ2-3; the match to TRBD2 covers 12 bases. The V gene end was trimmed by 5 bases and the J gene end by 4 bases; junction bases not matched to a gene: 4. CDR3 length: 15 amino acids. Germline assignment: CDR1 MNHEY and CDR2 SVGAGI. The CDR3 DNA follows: TGTGCCAGCAGTGGACTAGCGGGGTCAGCAGATACGCAGTATTTT. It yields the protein CASSGLAGSADTQYF.

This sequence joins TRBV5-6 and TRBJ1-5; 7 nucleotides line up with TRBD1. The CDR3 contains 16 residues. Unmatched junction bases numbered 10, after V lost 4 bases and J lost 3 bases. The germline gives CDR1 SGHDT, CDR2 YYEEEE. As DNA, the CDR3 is TGTGCCAGCAGCCGGCTAGGGCAGGGGGACAATCAGCCCCAGCATTTT. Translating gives CASSRLGQGDNQPQHF.

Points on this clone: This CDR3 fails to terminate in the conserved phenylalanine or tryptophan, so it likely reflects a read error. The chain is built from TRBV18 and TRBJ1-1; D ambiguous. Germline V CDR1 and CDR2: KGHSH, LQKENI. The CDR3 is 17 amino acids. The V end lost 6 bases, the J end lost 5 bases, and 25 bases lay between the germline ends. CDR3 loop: CASSAMEVRTMGTEAFS. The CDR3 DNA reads TGTGCCAGCTCCGCAATGGAAGTCCGAACAATGGGGACTGAAGCTTTCTCT.

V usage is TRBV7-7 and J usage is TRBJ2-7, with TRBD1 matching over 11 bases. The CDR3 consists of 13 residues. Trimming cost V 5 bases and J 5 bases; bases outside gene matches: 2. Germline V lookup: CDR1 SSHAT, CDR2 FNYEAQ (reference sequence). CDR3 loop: CASSGQGANEQYF. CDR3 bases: TGTGCCAGCAGCGGACAGGGGGCCAACGAGCAGTACTTC.

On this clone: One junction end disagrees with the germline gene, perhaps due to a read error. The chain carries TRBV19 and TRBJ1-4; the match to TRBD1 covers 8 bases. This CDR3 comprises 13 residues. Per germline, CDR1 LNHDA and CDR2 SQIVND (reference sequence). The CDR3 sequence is CASSVDRGEKLFF. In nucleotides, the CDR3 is TGTGCCAGTAGTGTAGACAGGGGTGAAAAACTGTTTTTT.

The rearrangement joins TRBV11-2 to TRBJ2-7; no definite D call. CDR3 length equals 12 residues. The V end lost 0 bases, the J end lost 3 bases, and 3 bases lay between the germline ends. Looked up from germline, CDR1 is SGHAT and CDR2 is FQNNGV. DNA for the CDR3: TGTGCCAGCAGCTTAGATCTCTACGAGCAGTACTTC. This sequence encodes CASSLDLYEQYF.

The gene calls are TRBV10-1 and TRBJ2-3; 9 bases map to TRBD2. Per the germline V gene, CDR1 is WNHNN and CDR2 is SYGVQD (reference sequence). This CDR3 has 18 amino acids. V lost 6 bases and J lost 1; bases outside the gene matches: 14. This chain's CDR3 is CASRTRSLKRGGTDTQYF. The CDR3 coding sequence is TGCGCCAGCAGAACTCGGTCCCTTAAGCGGGGGGGCACAGATACGCAGTATTTT.

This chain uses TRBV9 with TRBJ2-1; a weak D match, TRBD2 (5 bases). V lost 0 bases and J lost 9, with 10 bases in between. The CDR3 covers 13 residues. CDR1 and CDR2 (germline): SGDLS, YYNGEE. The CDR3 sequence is CASSVGIGGEQFF. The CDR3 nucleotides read TGTGCCAGCAGCGTAGGGATCGGAGGTGAGCAGTTCTTC. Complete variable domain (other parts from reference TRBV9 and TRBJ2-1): DSGVTQTPKHLITATGQRVTLRCSPRSGDLSVYWYQQSLDQGLQFLIQYYNGEERAKGNILERFSAQQFPDLHSELNLSSLELGDSALYFCASSVGIGGEQFFGPGTRLTVL.

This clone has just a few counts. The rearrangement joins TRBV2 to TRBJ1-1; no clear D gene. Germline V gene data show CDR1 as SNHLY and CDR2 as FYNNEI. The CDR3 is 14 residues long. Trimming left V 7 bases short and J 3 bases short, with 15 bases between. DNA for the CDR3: TGTGCCAGCAACTGGGCCTTAACACACACTGAAGCTTTCTTT. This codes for CASNWALTHTEAFF.

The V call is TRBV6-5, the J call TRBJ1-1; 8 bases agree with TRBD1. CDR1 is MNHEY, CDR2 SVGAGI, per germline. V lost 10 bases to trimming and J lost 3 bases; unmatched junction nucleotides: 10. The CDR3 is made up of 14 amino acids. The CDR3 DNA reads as TGTGCCAACTCACTTACAGGGGGTGACACTGAAGCTTTCTTT. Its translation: CANSLTGGDTEAFF.

The CDR3 protein is CASSMGPPPGNQPQHF. The CDR3 nucleotides are TGTGCCAGTAGTATGGGCCCCCCACCGGGCAATCAGCCCCAGCATTTT. The V gene is TRBV19, the J gene TRBJ1-5; D is uncertain. The V gene lost 3 bases and the J gene lost 2 bases, with 14 bases spanning the gap. Germline loops: CDR1 LNHDA, CDR2 SQIVND (reference sequence). The CDR3 sequence is 16 residues long.

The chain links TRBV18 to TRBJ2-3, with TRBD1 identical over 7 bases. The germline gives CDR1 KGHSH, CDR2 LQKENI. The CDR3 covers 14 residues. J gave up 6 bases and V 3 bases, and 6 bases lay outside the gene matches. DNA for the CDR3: TGTGCCAGCTCACCGCGACAGGGCTTGGATACGCAGTATTTT. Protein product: CASSPRQGLDTQYF.

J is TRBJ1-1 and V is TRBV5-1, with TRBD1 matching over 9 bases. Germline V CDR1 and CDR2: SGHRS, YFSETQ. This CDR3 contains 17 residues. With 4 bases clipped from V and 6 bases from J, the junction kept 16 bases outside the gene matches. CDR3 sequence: CASSGSPGTGRIAEAFF. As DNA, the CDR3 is TGCGCCAGCAGCGGTTCTCCGGGGACAGGGCGTATTGCTGAAGCTTTCTTT.